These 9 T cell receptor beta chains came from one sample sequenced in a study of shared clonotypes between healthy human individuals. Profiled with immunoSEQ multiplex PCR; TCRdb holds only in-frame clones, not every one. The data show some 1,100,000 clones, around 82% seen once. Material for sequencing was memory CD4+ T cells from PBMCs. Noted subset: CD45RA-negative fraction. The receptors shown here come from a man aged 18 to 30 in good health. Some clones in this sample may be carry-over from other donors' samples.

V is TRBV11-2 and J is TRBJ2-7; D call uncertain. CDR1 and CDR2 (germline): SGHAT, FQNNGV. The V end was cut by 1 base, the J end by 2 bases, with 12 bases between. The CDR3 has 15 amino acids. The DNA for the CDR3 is TGTGCCAGCAGCTTAGGTCGGACCCCTACCTACGAGCAGTACTTC. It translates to CASSLGRTPTYEQYF.

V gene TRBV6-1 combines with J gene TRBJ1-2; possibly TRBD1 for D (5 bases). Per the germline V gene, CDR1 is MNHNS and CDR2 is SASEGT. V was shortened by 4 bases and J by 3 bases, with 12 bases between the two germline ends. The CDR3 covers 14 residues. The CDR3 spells CASSGLGEDYGYTF. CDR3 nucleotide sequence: TGTGCCAGCAGTGGGTTAGGGGAGGACTATGGCTACACCTTC.

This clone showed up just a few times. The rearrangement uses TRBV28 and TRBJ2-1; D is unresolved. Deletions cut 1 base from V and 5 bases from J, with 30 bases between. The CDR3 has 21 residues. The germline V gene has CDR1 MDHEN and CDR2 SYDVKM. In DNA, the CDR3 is TGTGCCAGCAGTTTATCCGCTCCTAGACCGAATTATCCGGCCCGGGACAATGAGCAGTTCTTC. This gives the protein CASSLSAPRPNYPARDNEQFF. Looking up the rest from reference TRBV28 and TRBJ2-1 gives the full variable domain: DVKVTQSSRYLVKRTGEKVFLECVQDMDHENMFWYRQDPGLGLRLIYFSYDVKMKEKGDIPEGYSVSREKKERFSLILESASTNQTSMYLCASSLSAPRPNYPARDNEQFFGPGTRLTVL.

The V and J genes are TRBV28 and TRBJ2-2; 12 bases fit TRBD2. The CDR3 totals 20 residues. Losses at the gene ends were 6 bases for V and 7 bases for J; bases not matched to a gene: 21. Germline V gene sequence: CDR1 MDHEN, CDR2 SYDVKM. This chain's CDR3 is CASSSLLATSGRWRSGELFF. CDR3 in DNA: TGTGCCAGCAGCTCACTACTCGCCACTAGCGGGAGGTGGCGGAGCGGGGAGCTGTTTTTT.

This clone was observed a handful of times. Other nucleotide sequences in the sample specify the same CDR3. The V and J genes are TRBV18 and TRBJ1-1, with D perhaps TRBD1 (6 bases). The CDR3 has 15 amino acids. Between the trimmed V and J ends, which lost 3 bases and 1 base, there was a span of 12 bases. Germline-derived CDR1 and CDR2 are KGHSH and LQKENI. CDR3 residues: CASSPWTDWNTEAFF. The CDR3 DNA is TGTGCCAGCTCACCTTGGACAGACTGGAACACTGAAGCTTTCTTT.

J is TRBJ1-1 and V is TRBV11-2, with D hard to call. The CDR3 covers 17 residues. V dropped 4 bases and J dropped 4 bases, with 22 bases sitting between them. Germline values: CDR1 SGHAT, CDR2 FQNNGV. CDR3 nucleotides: TGTGCCAGCAGCTACCCTTTTTATACTAGGAGATTCACTGAAGCTTTCTTT. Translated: CASSYPFYTRRFTEAFF.

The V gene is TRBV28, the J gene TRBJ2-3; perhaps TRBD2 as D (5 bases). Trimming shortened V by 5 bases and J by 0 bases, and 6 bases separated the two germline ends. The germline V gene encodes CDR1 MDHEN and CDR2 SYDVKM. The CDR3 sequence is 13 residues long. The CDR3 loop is CASSRGSTDTQYF. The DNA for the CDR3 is TGTGCCAGCAGTCGCGGGAGCACAGATACGCAGTATTTT.

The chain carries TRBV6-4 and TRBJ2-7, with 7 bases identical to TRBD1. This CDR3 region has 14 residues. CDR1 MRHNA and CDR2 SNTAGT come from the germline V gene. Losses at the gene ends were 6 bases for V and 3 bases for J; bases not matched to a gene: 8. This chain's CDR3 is CASRLRDRHYEQYF. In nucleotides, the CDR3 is TGTGCCAGCAGGCTGAGGGACAGACACTACGAGCAGTACTTC.

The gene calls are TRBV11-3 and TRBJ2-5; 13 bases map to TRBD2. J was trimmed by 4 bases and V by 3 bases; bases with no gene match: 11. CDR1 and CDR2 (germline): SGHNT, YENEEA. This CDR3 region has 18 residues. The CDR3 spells CASSFRILAGGLPETQYF. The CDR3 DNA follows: TGTGCCAGCAGCTTCCGGATACTAGCGGGAGGGCTCCCAGAGACCCAGTACTTC.